The 15 T cell receptor beta chains below all came from one sample that was sequenced in a study of blood T cell repertoires in COVID-19. The data were produced by immunoSEQ multiplex PCR, yet TCRdb's version contains in-frame clones alone and is incomplete. Among 250,000 to 300,000 clones, about 91% were seen once, and the ten largest hold 5.5% to 7%. The material sequenced was peripheral blood. Receptor source: a woman younger than 45 who had recovered from COVID-19.

The chain couples TRBV25-1 to TRBJ1-3, with D possibly TRBD1 on 5 matching bases. Germline CDR1 and CDR2: MGHDK and SYGVNS. With 3 bases removed from V and 0 bases from J, the gap between germline ends came to 15 bases. There are 17 residues in the CDR3. CDR3 nucleotides: TGTGCCAGCAGTGATAGGGCAGGGCTGAGCTCTGGAAACACCATATATTTT. Translated, it gives CASSDRAGLSSGNTIYF.

V gene TRBV27 combines with J gene TRBJ1-2; possible D gene TRBD1, 5 bases. The germline V and J ends were trimmed by 7 bases and 6 bases, with 18 bases remaining between them. The V gene's germline CDR1 is MNHEY and CDR2 SMNVEV (reference sequence). The CDR3 sequence is 14 residues long. The CDR3 reads CASTSPGELDGYTF. The CDR3 nucleotides are TGTGCCAGCACCTCGCCGGGGGAGCTCGATGGCTACACCTTC.

Worth noting for this clone: Other DNA variants within this sample encode the same CDR3. The genes are TRBV28 and TRBJ1-5; D not resolved. V gave up 8 bases and J gave up 4 bases, with 9 bases separating them. Germline-derived CDR1 and CDR2 are MDHEN and SYDVKM. This CDR3 has 12 residues. CDR3 protein: CASRTGNQPQHF. The CDR3 bases are TGTGCCAGCCGCACGGGGAATCAGCCCCAGCATTTT.

The CDR3 is CASRDRGVMTNEKLFF. CDR3 in DNA: TGTGCCAGCCGGGACAGGGGAGTAATGACTAATGAAAAACTGTTTTTT. This sequence joins TRBV21-1 and TRBJ1-4; the table's TRBD1 call for D was not verified on the DNA. TRBV21-1 is classified as a pseudogene. There are 16 residues in the CDR3.

The V and J genes are TRBV30 and TRBJ2-5, with 11 bases fitting TRBD1. The CDR3 runs 16 residues. V shed 3 bases and J 3 bases; nucleotides not matched to a gene: 9. Germline values: CDR1 GTSNPN, CDR2 SVGIG (reference sequence). CDR3 nucleotides: TGTGCCTGGAGAGGGGCCAGGACAGGGGGCAAAGAGACCCAGTACTTC. Translation: CAWRGARTGGKETQYF.

This sequence joins TRBV7-9 and TRBJ1-2, with 11 positions matching TRBD1. With 5 bases clipped from V and 3 bases from J, the junction kept 2 bases outside the gene matches. In germline, CDR1 is SEHNR, CDR2 FQNEAQ (reference sequence). The CDR3 extends over 14 amino acids. The CDR3 DNA reads TGTGCCAGCAGCGTGGACAGGGGGCACTATGGCTACACCTTC. Protein sequence: CASSVDRGHYGYTF.

This sequence joins TRBV2 and TRBJ2-5, with a tentative D call TRBD2 (7 bases). From germline, CDR1 is SNHLY and CDR2 FYNNEI. The V gene lost 3 bases and the J gene lost 0 bases, with 14 bases spanning the gap. The CDR3 has 16 amino acids. The CDR3 DNA follows: TGTGCCAGCAGTGATGCGGGGGCCCTCGACCAAGAGACCCAGTACTTC. Its protein product is CASSDAGALDQETQYF.

The chain recombines TRBV28 with TRBJ1-6; 7 bases are shared with TRBD1. The germline gives CDR1 MDHEN, CDR2 SYDVKM. The CDR3 has 13 residues. Trimming cost V 5 bases and J 8 bases; bases outside gene matches: 3. The CDR3: CASSPQGDSPLHF. The CDR3 DNA sequence: TGTGCCAGCAGTCCGCAGGGGGATTCACCCCTCCACTTT.

The rearrangement links TRBV5-4 to TRBJ2-1; 15 bases map to TRBD2. The CDR3 runs to 16 residues. Germline V gene sequence: CDR1 SGHNT, CDR2 YYREEE (reference sequence). V dropped 4 bases and J dropped 6; count of bases not matched to a gene: 5. CDR3 coding DNA: TGTGCCAGCAGCATGGGACTAGCGGGGGGCCTCAATGAGCAGTTCTTC. Translated, it gives CASSMGLAGGLNEQFF.

The chain carries TRBV29-1 and TRBJ2-2; 7 bases line up with TRBD1. Per the germline V gene, CDR1 is SQVTM and CDR2 is ANQGSEA. V dropped 5 bases and J dropped 3; count of bases not matched to a gene: 21. CDR3 length equals 19 residues. The CDR3 DNA sequence: TGCAGCGTTCCTATGGGGCTGGTCCGACAGGGACGGGACACCGGGGAGCTGTTTTTT. Translated: CSVPMGLVRQGRDTGELFF.

The chain uses TRBV7-6 and TRBJ2-3, with D possibly matching TRBD2 (6 bases). Germline CDR1 and CDR2: SGHVS and FNYEAQ. V was trimmed by 4 bases and J by 4 bases, leaving 18 bases between them. CDR3 size: 16 residues. In nucleotides, the CDR3 is TGTGCCAGCAGCTACGAGGTGTGGGCGGGATCAGATACGCAGTATTTT. Translation: CASSYEVWAGSDTQYF.

This chain uses TRBV6-2 or TRBV6-3 with TRBJ2-3; TRBD2 matches at 10 bases. Unmatched junction bases numbered 11, after V lost 6 bases and J lost 2 bases. The CDR3 is 17 residues long. Germline CDR1 is MNHEY and CDR2 is SVGEGT. The CDR3 DNA sequence: TGTGCCAGCAGCCCCGGGGTAGCGGGGGGATTCACAGATACGCAGTATTTT. Protein: CASSPGVAGGFTDTQYF.

The gene calls are TRBV18 and TRBJ1-6; TRBD1 aligns across 10 bases. Germline CDR1 KGHSH, CDR2 LQKENI. V shed 4 bases, J shed 9 bases, and the junction held 6 bases outside the gene matches. This CDR3 has 15 residues. The CDR3 nucleotides read TGTGCCAGCTCACTCCACGGGACAGGGGCTTCACCCCTCCACTTT. Residues: CASSLHGTGASPLHF.

J is TRBJ2-7 and V is TRBV4-2, with TRBD2 matching 7 bases. This CDR3 has 15 amino acids. CDR1 is LGHNA, CDR2 YNFKEQ, per germline. J was trimmed by 7 bases and V by 0 bases; bases with no gene match: 9. CDR3 in DNA: TGTGCCAGCAGCCAAGACCGACTAGCCTCGGGTGAGCAGTACTTC. Its protein is CASSQDRLASGEQYF.

V gene TRBV5-6 combines with J gene TRBJ1-6; D gene ambiguous. The germline V gene encodes CDR1 SGHDT and CDR2 YYEEEE. Trimming stripped 1 base from V and 6 bases from J, with 14 bases between. The CDR3 is 16 amino acids. The CDR3 DNA reads TGTGCCAGCAGCTTGTTCGGGAGAGTTAGTAATTCACCCCTCCACTTT. Residues: CASSLFGRVSNSPLHF.